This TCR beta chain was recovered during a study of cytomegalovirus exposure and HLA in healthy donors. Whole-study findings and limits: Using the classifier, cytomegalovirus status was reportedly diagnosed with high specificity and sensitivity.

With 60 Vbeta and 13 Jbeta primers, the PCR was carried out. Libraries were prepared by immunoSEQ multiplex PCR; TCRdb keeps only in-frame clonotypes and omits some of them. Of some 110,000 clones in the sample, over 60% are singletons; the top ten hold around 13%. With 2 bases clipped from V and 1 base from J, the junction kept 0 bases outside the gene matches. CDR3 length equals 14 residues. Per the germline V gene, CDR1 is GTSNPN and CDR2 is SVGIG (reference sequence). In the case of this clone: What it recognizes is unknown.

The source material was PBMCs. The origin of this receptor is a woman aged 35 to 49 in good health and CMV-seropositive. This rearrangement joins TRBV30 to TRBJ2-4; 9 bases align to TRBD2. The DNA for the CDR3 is TGTGCCTGGAGTAGCGGGAGGGCCAAAAACATTCAGTACTTC. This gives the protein CAWSSGRAKNIQYF.